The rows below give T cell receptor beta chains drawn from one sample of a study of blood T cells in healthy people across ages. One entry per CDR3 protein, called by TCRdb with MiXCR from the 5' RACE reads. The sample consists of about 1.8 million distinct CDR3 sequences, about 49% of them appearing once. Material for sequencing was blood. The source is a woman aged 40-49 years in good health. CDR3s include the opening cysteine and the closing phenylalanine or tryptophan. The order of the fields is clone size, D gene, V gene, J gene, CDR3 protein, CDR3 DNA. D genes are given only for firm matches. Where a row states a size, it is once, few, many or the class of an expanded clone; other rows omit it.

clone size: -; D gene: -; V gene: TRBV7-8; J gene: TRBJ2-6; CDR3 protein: CASSLRVGGVLTF; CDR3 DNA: TGTGCCAGCAGCTTAAGGGTGGGAGGCGTCCTGACTTTC
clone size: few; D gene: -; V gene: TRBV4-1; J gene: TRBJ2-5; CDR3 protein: CASTTNIPGIQETQYF; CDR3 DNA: TGCGCCAGCACCACAAACATCCCGGGGATTCAAGAGACCCAGTACTTC
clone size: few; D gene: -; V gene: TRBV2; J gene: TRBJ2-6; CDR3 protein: CASSVNPGANVLTF; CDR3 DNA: TGTGCCAGCAGTGTTAACCCTGGGGCCAACGTCCTGACTTTC
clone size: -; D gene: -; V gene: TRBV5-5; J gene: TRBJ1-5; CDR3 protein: CASSSKTGTQPQHF; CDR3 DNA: TGTGCCAGCAGCTCAAAGACCGGGACGCAGCCCCAGCATTTT
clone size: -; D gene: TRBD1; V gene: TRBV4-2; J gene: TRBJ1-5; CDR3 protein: CASSQGDRGMGNQPQHF; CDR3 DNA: TGTGCCAGCAGCCAAGGGGACAGGGGAATGGGCAATCAGCCCCAGCATTTT
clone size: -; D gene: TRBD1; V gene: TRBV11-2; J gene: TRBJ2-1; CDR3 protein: CASRRSAGTENNEQFF; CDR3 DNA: TGTGCCAGCAGACGTAGCGCAGGGACAGAGAACAATGAGCAGTTCTTC
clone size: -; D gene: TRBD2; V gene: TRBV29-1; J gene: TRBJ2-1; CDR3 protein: CSVEEVGGWGNEQFF; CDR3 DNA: TGCAGCGTTGAAGAAGTGGGAGGGTGGGGCAATGAGCAGTTCTTC
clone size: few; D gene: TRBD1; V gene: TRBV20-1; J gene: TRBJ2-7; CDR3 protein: CSAPAWGQGTNEQYF; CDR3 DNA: TGCAGTGCACCCGCCTGGGGACAGGGAACCAACGAGCAGTACTTC
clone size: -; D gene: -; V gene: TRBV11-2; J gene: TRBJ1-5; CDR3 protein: CASSLGGTRVNQPQHF; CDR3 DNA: TGTGCCAGCAGCTTAGGCGGGACAAGGGTCAATCAGCCCCAGCATTTT
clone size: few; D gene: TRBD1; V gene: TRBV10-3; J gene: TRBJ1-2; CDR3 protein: CAIQDAGQGFYGYTF; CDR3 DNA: TGTGCCATCCAAGATGCGGGACAGGGATTCTATGGCTACACCTTC
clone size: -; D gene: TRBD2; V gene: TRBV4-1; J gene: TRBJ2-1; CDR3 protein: CASSQDLRTSGGTYNEQFF; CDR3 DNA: TGCGCCAGCAGCCAAGATCTTAGGACTAGCGGGGGAACCTACAATGAGCAGTTCTTC
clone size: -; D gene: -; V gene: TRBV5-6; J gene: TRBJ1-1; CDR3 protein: CASSFKRGQNTEAFF; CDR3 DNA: TGTGCCAGCAGCTTTAAAAGGGGTCAGAACACTGAAGCTTTCTTT
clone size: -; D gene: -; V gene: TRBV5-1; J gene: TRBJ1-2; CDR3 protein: CASSSLSGAGANYGYTF; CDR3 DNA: TGCGCCAGCAGCTCGCTCTCGGGGGCCGGAGCTAACTATGGCTACACCTTC
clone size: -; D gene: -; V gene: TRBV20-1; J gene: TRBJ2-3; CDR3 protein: CSASLKTDTQYF; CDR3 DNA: TGCAGTGCTAGTCTTAAAACAGATACGCAGTATTTT
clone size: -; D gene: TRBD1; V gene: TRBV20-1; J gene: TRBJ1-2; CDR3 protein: CSAARNTGVSGYTF; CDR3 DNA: TGCAGTGCTGCGAGAAATACAGGGGTCTCGGGCTACACCTTC
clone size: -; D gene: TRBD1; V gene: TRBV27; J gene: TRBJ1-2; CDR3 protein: CASKTGGQGYGYTF; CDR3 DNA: TGTGCCAGCAAAACAGGGGGGCAAGGGTATGGCTACACCTTC
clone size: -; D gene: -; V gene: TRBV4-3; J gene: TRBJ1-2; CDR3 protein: CASSQEAPGTNYGYTF; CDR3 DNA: TGCGCCAGCAGCCAAGAAGCGCCAGGGACTAACTATGGCTACACCTTC
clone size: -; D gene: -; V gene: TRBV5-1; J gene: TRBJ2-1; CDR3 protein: CASSLGAPGDNEQFF; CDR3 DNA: TGCGCCAGCAGCTTGGGAGCGCCTGGGGACAATGAGCAGTTCTTC
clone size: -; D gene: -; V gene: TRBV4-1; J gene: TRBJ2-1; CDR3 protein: CASSQAGRLRGNEQFF; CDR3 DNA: TGCGCCAGCAGCCAAGCAGGACGACTCCGGGGGAATGAGCAGTTCTTC
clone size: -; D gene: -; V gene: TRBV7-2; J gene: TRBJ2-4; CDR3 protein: CASSLGWSVPKNIQYF; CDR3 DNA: TGTGCCAGCAGCTTAGGGTGGTCGGTGCCCAAAAACATTCAGTACTTC
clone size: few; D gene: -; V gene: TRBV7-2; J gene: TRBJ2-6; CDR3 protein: CASSTGGGPGSGANVLTF; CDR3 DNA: TGTGCCAGCAGTACCGGAGGAGGGCCTGGCTCTGGGGCCAACGTCCTGACTTTC
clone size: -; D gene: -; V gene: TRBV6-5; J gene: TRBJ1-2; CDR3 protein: CASTTGREKSYGYTF; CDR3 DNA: TGTGCCAGTACAACCGGCCGAGAGAAGAGCTATGGCTACACCTTC
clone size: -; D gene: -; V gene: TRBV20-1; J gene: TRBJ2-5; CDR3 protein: CSAPRRTGGQGETQYF; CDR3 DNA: TGCAGTGCTCCCCGGAGAACAGGCGGACAAGGAGAGACCCAGTACTTC
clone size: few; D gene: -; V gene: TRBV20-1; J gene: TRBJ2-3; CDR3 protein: CSARLRRTNTQYF; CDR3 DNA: TGCAGTGCTAGACTCCGACGGACCAATACGCAGTATTTT
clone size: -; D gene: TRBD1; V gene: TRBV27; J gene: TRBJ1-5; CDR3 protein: CASSRQGMGQPQHF; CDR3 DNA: TGTGCCAGCAGTAGACAGGGAATGGGTCAGCCCCAGCATTTT
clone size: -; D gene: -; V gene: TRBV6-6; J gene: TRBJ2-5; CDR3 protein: CASTQQETQYF; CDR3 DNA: TGTGCCAGCACACAGCAAGAGACCCAGTACTTC
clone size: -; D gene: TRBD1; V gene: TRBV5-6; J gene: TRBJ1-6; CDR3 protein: CASSLIDRANSPLHF; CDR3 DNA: TGTGCCAGCAGCTTGATCGACAGGGCCAATTCACCCCTCCACTTT
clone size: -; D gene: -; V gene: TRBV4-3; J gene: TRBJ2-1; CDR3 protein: CAGSQPRAGEQFF; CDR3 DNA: TGCGCCGGCAGCCAGCCCCGAGCGGGTGAGCAGTTCTTC
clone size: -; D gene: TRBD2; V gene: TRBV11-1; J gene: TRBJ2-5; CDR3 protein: CASSSVKGRGEETQYF; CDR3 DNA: TGTGCCAGCAGCTCAGTTAAGGGACGGGGGGAGGAGACCCAGTACTTC
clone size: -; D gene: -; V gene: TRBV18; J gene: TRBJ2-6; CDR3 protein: CASQPSSGANVLTF; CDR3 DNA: TGTGCCAGCCAACCTAGCTCTGGGGCCAACGTCCTGACTTTC
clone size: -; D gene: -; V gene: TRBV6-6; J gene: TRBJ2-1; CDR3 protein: CASRDTYSSYNEQFF; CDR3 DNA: TGTGCCAGCAGGGACACATATTCCTCCTACAATGAGCAGTTCTTC
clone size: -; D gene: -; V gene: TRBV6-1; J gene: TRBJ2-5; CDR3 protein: CASSEGVYQETQYF; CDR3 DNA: TGTGCCAGCAGTGAGGGGGTGTACCAAGAGACCCAGTACTTC
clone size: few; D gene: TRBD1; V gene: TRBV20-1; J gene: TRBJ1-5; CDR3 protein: CSAREGWTGLKWPQHF; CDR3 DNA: TGCAGTGCTAGAGAGGGATGGACAGGCTTGAAGTGGCCCCAGCATTTT
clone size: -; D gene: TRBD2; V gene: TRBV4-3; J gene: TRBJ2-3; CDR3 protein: CASSDWGGDTDTQYF; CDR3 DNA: TGCGCCAGCAGCGATTGGGGGGGGGACACAGATACGCAGTATTTT
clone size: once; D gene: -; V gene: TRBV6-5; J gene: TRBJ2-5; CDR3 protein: CASSYQGSIETQYF; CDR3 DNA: TGTGCCAGCAGTTACCAGGGGTCTATAGAGACCCAGTACTTC
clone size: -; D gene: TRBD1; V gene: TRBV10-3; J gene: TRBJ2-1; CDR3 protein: CAISEGQGIYNEQFF; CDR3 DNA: TGTGCCATCAGTGAGGGACAGGGGATCTACAATGAGCAGTTCTTC
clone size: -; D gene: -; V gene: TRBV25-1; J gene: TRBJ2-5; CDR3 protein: CVSSVGRDQETQYF; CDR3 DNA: TGTGTCAGCAGTGTCGGAAGGGACCAAGAGACCCAGTACTTC
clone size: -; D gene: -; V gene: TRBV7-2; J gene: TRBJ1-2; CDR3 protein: CASSLGSGAGSYGYTF; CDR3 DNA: TGTGCCAGCAGCTTAGGGTCAGGGGCAGGGTCCTATGGCTACACCTTC
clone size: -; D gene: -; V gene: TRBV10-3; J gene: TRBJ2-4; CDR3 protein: CAISESPGGQSKNIQYF; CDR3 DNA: TGTGCCATCAGTGAGTCACCCGGAGGGCAGTCCAAAAACATTCAGTACTTC
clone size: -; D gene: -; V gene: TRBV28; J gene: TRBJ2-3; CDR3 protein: CTCRGTDAQYF; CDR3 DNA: TGTACTTGCCGCGGCACAGATGCGCAGTATTTT
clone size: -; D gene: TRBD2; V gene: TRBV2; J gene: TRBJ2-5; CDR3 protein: CASESGGLAQETQYF; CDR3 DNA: TGTGCCAGCGAATCGGGGGGACTAGCGCAAGAGACCCAGTACTTC